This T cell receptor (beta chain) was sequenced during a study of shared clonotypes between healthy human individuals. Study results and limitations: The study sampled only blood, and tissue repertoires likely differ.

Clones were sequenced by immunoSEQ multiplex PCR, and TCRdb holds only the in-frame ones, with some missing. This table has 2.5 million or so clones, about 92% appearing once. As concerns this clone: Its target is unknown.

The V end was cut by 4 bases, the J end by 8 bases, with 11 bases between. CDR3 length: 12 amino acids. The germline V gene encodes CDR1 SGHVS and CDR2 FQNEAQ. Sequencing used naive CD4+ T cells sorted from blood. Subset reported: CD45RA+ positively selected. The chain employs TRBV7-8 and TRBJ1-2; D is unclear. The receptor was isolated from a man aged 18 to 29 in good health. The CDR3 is CASSSGMIGYTF. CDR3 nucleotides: TGTGCCAGCAGCTCCGGGATGATCGGCTACACCTTC. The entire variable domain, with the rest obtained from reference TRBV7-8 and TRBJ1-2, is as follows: GAGVSQSPRYKVAKRGQDVALRCDPISGHVSLFWYQQALGQGPEFLTYFQNEAQLDKSGLPSDRFFAERPEGSVSTLKIQRTQQEDSAVYLCASSSGMIGYTFGSGTRLTVV.